In its sample, the clone carrying this TCR beta chain was seen once. What it binds is not known. Sample-barcoded 5' priming and a J-beta primer mix drove a second PCR of roughly 6 to 12 cycles. Each TCR beta cDNA got a 12-nucleotide random molecular identifier. TCRdb re-called the 5' RACE reads through MiXCR, storing one row per CDR3 protein. Of some 920,000 distinct CDR3 sequences listed, roughly 51% are singletons. The sample is drawn from a study of blood T cells in healthy people across ages. Study details: With template switching, about one barcoded beta molecule was captured per two T cells. Study-wide results and caveats: Age advanced and TCR beta diversity per million T cells fell, roughly linearly.

Each sample had at least 6 million PBMCs isolated. Germline V gene lookup returns CDR1 DFQATT and CDR2 SNEGSKA (reference sequence). V lost 7 bases, J lost 8 bases, and 10 bases stayed unmatched. The CDR3 totals 13 residues. This chain connects TRBV20-1 to TRBJ2-2; 7 bases line up with TRBD2. The TCR sequence derives from a woman aged 55 to 70 in good health. Sequenced: blood. The CDR3 is CSVPKTSIGELFF. The CDR3 DNA reads TGCAGTGTTCCGAAGACTAGCATTGGGGAGCTGTTTTTT.